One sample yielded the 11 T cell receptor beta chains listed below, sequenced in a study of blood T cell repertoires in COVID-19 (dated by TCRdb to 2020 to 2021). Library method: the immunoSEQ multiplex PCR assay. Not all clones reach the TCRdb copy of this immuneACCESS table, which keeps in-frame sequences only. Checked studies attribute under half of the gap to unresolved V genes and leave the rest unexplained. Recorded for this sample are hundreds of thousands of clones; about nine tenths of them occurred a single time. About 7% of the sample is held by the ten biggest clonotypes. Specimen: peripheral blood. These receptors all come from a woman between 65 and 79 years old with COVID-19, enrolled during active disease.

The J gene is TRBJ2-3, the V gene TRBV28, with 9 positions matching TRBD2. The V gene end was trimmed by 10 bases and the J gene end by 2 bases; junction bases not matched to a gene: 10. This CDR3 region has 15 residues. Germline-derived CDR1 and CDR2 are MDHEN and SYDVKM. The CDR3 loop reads CATLGASGATDTQYF. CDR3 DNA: TGTGCCACCCTTGGGGCTAGCGGGGCCACAGATACGCAGTATTTT.

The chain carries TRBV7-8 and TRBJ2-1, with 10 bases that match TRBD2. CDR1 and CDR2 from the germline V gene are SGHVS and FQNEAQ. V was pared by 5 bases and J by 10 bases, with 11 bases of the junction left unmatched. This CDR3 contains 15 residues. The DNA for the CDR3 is TGTGCCAGCAGCCGAAGCGGGGGGGGCCCCCAGGAGCAGTTCTTC. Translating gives CASSRSGGGPQEQFF.

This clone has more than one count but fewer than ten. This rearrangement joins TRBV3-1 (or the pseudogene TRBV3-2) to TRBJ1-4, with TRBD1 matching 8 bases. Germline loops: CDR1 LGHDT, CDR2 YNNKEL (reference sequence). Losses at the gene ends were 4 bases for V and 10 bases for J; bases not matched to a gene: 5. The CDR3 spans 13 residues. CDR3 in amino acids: CASSLGQGVKLFF. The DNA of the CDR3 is TGTGCCAGCAGCCTCGGACAGGGCGTAAAACTGTTTTTT.

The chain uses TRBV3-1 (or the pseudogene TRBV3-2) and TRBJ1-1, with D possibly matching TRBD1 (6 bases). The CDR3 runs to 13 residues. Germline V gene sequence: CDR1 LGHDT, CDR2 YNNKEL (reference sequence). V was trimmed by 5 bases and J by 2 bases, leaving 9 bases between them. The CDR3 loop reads CASSRGKNTEAFF. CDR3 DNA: TGTGCCAGCAGCAGGGGGAAAAACACTGAAGCTTTCTTT.

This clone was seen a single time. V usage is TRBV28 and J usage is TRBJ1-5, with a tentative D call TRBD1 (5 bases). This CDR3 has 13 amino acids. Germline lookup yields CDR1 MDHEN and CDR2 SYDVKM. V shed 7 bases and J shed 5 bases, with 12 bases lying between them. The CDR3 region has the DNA TGTGCCAGCAAAATACAGGCGCATCAGCCCCAGCATTTT. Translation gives CASKIQAHQPQHF.

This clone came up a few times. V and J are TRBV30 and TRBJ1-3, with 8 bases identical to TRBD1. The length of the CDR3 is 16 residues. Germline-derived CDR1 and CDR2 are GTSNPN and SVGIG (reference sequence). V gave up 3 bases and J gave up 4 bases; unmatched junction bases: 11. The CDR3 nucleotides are TGTGCCTGGAGCCTCGGACAGGGTCCGGCCGGAAACACCATATATTTT. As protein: CAWSLGQGPAGNTIYF.

The CDR3 nucleotides are TGTGCCAGCAGCTTAGGGTTACGGGATGAGCAGTTCTTC. Translation: CASSLGLRDEQFF. The rearrangement uses TRBV7-2 and TRBJ2-1; D uncertain. The germline CDR1 and CDR2 sequences are SGHTA and FQGNSA. Deletions cut 1 base from V and 8 bases from J, with 9 bases between. The CDR3 covers 13 residues. The whole variable domain, remainder taken from reference TRBV7-2 and TRBJ2-1, is GAGVSQSPSNKVTEKGKDVELRCDPISGHTALYWYRQSLGQGLEFLIYFQGNSAPDKSGLPSDRFSAERTGGSVSTLTIQRTQQEDSAVYLCASSLGLRDEQFFGPGTRLTVL.

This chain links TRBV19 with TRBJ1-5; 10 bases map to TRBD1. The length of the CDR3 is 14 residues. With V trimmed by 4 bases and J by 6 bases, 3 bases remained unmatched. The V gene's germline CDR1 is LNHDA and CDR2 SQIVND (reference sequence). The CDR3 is CASSTTGGFQPQHF. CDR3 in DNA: TGTGCCAGTAGTACGACAGGGGGCTTTCAGCCCCAGCATTTT.

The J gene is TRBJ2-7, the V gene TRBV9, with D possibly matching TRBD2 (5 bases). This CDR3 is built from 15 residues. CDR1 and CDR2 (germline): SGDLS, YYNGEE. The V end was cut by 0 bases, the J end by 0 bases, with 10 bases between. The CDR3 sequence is CASSVGTSLSYEQYF. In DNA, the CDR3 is TGTGCCAGCAGCGTAGGGACTTCCCTCTCCTACGAGCAGTACTTC.

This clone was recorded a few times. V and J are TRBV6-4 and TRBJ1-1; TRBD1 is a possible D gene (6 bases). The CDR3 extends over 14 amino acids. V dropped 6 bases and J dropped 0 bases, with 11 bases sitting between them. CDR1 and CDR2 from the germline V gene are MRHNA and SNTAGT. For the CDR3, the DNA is TGTGCCAGCAGGGACAGCTCAATGAACACTGAAGCTTTCTTT. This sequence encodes CASRDSSMNTEAFF.

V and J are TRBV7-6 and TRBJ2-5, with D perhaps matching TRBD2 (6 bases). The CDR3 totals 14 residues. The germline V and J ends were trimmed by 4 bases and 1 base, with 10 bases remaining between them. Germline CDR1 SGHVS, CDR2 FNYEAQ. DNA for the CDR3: TGTGCCAGCAGCTCCAGCGGGCTCCAAGAGACCCAGTACTTC. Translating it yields CASSSSGLQETQYF. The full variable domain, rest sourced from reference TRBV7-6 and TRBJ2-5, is GAGVSQSPRYKVTKRGQDVALRCDPISGHVSLYWYRQALGQGPEFLTYFNYEAQQDKSGLPNDRFSAERPEGSISTLTIQRTEQRDSAMYRCASSSSGLQETQYFGPGTRLLVL.